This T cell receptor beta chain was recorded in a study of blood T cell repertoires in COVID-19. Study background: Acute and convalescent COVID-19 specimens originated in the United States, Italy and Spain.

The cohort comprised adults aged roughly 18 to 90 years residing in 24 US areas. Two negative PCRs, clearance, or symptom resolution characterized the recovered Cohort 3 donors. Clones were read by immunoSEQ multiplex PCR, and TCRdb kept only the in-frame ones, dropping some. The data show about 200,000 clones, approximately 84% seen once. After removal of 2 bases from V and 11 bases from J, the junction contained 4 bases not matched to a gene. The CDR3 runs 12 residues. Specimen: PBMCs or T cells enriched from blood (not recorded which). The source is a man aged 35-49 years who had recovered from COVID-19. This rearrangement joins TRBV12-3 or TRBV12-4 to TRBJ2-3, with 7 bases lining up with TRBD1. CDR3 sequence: CASSLFPGGQYF. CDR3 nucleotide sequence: TGTGCCAGCAGTTTATTCCCAGGGGGGCAGTATTTT.